Here is one T cell receptor (beta chain) with its context. The study ran its PCR with 60 Vbeta and 13 Jbeta primers. Generated by immunoSEQ multiplex PCR, the TCRdb table keeps only in-frame clones and is missing some. In all, the sample yields 35,000 to 45,000 clones. These data belong to a study of cytomegalovirus exposure and HLA in healthy donors. Germline CDR1 and CDR2: MNHNS and SASEGT. Trimming left V 2 bases short and J 8 bases short, with 12 bases between. The CDR3 extends over 13 amino acids. The material sequenced was PBMCs. This clonotype was obtained from a male donor in good health and CMV-seronegative. The chain uses TRBV6-1 and TRBJ1-1; tentative D call: TRBD1 (5 bases). The CDR3 loop is CASSEQSRGEAFF. CDR3 sequence (DNA): TGTGCCAGCAGTGAACAAAGTAGGGGCGAAGCTTTCTTT.